This T cell receptor beta chain appears in the sequencing data of a study of tumor-infiltrating lymphocytes in localized non-small cell lung cancer. Overall study context: Resected tumor was paired with non-adjacent uninvolved lung from the same patient.

To note about this clone: Its target is unknown.

Study-wide findings and caveats: Higher tumor T cell infiltration than in uninvolved lung was supported by TCRbeta sequencing. No link was found between tumor T-cell fraction and recurrence-free survival.

The repertoire was sequenced with immunoSEQ multiplex PCR; TCRdb's copy has only in-frame clones and lacks some. The table has around 24,000 clones, roughly three fifths seen once; the top ten hold approximately 5.4%. Trimming cost V 5 bases and J 6 bases; bases outside gene matches: 2. The CDR3 length is 12 residues. From germline, CDR1 is SEHNR and CDR2 FQNEAQ (reference sequence). The clonotype was recovered from a human donor with non-small cell lung cancer. Sequencing input: lung tumor tissue. V is TRBV7-9 and J is TRBJ2-3; TRBD2 matches at 7 bases. The CDR3 protein is CASSKLADTQYF. As DNA, the CDR3 is TGTGCCAGCAGCAAACTAGCGGATACGCAGTATTTT.